A single sample gave rise to the 21 T cell receptor beta chains below, sequenced in a study of T cells in Graves' hyperthyroidism and ophthalmopathy. Regions amplified from RNA transcripts were the TCR beta CDR3 regions. The HTBI primer set served for first-round RT-PCR of the TCR CDR3. TCRdb re-derived calls from the multiplex PCR reads in MiXCR, one entry per CDR3 protein. The repertoire holds roughly 380,000 distinct CDR3 sequences, with 15% to 20% as singletons. Input material: blood. The receptors come from a woman in her thirties or forties with Graves' ophthalmopathy.

In this sample, this clonotype turned up many times. The chain carries TRBV24-1 and TRBJ2-7, with D uncertain. The V end lost 2 bases, the J end lost 4 bases, and 5 bases lay between the germline ends. Per the germline V gene, CDR1 is KGHDR and CDR2 is SFDVKD. The CDR3 is 12 residues long. In DNA form, the CDR3 reads TGTGCCACCAGTGATTATGGGTACGAGCAGTACTTC. Residues: CATSDYGYEQYF.

This clonotype appeared many times. V gene TRBV11-2 combines with J gene TRBJ2-7, with D tentatively TRBD1 (6 bases). Germline V gives CDR1 SGHAT, CDR2 FQNNGV. Trimming left V 1 base short and J 7 bases short, with 17 bases between. The CDR3 runs to 15 residues. The CDR3 DNA sequence: TGTGCCAGCAGCTTAGGGGGGCCCCTACTTCGGGAGCAGTACTTC. Amino acid sequence: CASSLGGPLLREQYF.

This clonotype has ten or more counts. The chain uses TRBV12-3 or TRBV12-4 and TRBJ2-7; D not resolved. CDR3 length: 12 residues. Trimming left V 4 bases short and J 9 bases short, with 13 bases between. The CDR3 loop reads CASSSSWALQYF. For the CDR3, the DNA is TGTGCCAGCAGTTCCTCGTGGGCTCTGCAGTACTTC.

With regard to this clonotype: Mismatch with germline at one junction end may stem from a read error. The chain joins TRBV5-1 to TRBJ2-7, with D possibly TRBD1 on 6 matching bases. The length of the CDR3 is 15 residues. CDR1 SGHRS and CDR2 YFSETQ come from the germline V gene. This CDR3 is CASRLDRPVIHEQYF. The CDR3 DNA sequence: TGCGCCAGCAGGTTGGACAGACCGGTGATCCACGAGCAGTACTTC.

This clonotype was seen ten or more times. V usage is TRBV7-3 and J usage is TRBJ1-5; D gene uncertain. Germline assignment: CDR1 SGHTA and CDR2 FQGTGA. V lost 11 bases and J 5 bases, leaving 13 bases between the germline ends. The CDR3 totals 12 residues. The CDR3 coding sequence is TGTGCCGGTGGAATTCCCCATCAGCCCCAGCATTTT. Encoded protein: CAGGIPHQPQHF.

This clonotype has more than one count but fewer than ten. This chain joins TRBV9 and TRBJ1-5; D unclear. Trimming took off 0 bases at V and 0 bases at J, with 4 bases between the two ends. This CDR3 is 14 amino acids long. The germline gives CDR1 SGDLS, CDR2 YYNGEE. DNA for the CDR3: TGTGCCAGCAGCGTAGCTTATAGCAATCAGCCCCAGCATTTT. Translation gives CASSVAYSNQPQHF.

This clonotype was seen a handful of times. V and J are TRBV15 and TRBJ1-1; D not resolved. This CDR3 comprises 12 residues. Deletions cut 2 bases from V and 1 base from J, with 2 bases between. Germline V gene data show CDR1 as LNHNV and CDR2 as YYDKDF (reference sequence). This CDR3 reads CATSRSNTEAFF. The CDR3 DNA follows: TGTGCCACCAGCAGATCGAACACTGAAGCTTTCTTT.

This clonotype was picked up many times. The chain is built from TRBV6-2 or TRBV6-3 and TRBJ1-2; TRBD1 aligns across 8 bases. The CDR3 consists of 12 residues. Germline CDR1 is MNHEY and CDR2 is SVGEGT. J was trimmed by 9 bases and V by 6 bases; bases with no gene match: 6. For the CDR3, the DNA is TGTGCCAGCAGGCAGGGGGCGCAAAGCTACACCTTC. Translation: CASRQGAQSYTF.

This clonotype showed up many times. The rearrangement joins TRBV7-2 to TRBJ2-7; 8 nucleotides match TRBD2. This CDR3 has 13 residues. CDR1 SGHTA and CDR2 FQGNSA come from the germline V gene. V lost 1 base and J lost 12; bases outside the gene matches: 8. In DNA, the CDR3 is TGTGCCAGCAGCTTAGGCTGGGTAGCGGGAATGTACTTC. This sequence encodes CASSLGWVAGMYF.

This clonotype was recorded a few times. The V gene is TRBV12-3 or TRBV12-4, the J gene TRBJ2-5, with 11 bases that match TRBD2. Losses at the gene ends were 3 bases for V and 4 bases for J; bases not matched to a gene: 7. CDR3 size: 16 residues. CDR3 in DNA: TGTGCCAGCAGTTTGGGGACTAGCGGAGGGCGAGAGACCCAGTACTTC. This translates into CASSLGTSGGRETQYF.

This clonotype showed up just a few times. This chain connects TRBV4-2 to TRBJ2-3; 8 positions match TRBD2. The CDR3 spans 16 residues. Germline-derived CDR1 and CDR2 are LGHNA and YNFKEQ. The junction had 5 bases not matched to a gene; V was cut back by 3 bases and J by 0 bases. The CDR3 region is CASSHTGLGSTDTQYF. The CDR3 nucleotides read TGTGCCAGCAGCCACACGGGACTAGGGAGCACAGATACGCAGTATTTT.

This clonotype came up many times. The rearrangement joins TRBV20-1 to TRBJ2-5; 9 bases align to TRBD2. The CDR3 has 14 amino acids. Germline-derived CDR1 and CDR2 are DFQATT and SNEGSKA (reference sequence). The V and J ends lost 5 bases and 7 bases, in that order; junction bases with no gene match: 11. CDR3 amino acids: CSAPLAGPRGTQYF. The CDR3 region has the DNA TGCAGTGCTCCACTAGCGGGCCCCCGGGGGACCCAGTACTTC.

This chain connects TRBV28 to TRBJ1-5; D might be TRBD1 (6 bases). The CDR3 extends over 16 amino acids. V gave up 1 base and J gave up 6 bases, with 16 bases separating them. From germline, CDR1 is MDHEN and CDR2 SYDVKM. CDR3 sequence (DNA): TGTGCCAGCAGTTTATCCTCCGGGGGGGGCCCTCAGCCCCAGCATTTT. Amino acids: CASSLSSGGGPQPQHF.

This clonotype came up a few times. An end of the junction does not agree with germline; a read error may underlie this. V is TRBV30 and J is TRBJ2-7; D remains unclear. The germline gives CDR1 GTSNPN, CDR2 SVGIG (reference sequence). This CDR3 has 8 residues. CDR3 sequence (DNA): TGTGCCCTTGAAGGACGGAACTTC. Translation: CALEGRNF.

This chain uses TRBV27 with TRBJ1-1; D is uncertain. CDR3 length: 14 residues. V was cut by 6 bases and J by 3 bases, with 14 bases left in between. The V gene's germline CDR1 is MNHEY and CDR2 SMNVEV (reference sequence). The CDR3 DNA follows: TGTGCCAGCAGACCACTAGGACGGTACACTGAAGCTTTCTTT. Residues: CASRPLGRYTEAFF.

Many counts were recorded for this clonotype. The V and J genes are TRBV6-5 and TRBJ2-1, with D possibly TRBD2 on 5 matching bases. With 2 bases removed from V and 3 bases from J, the gap between germline ends came to 11 bases. In germline, CDR1 is MNHEY, CDR2 SVGAGI. CDR3 length: 15 amino acids. CDR3 sequence: CASSYGEYFYNEQFF. CDR3 DNA: TGTGCCAGCAGTTACGGGGAGTACTTCTACAATGAGCAGTTCTTC.

This chain links TRBV12-3 or TRBV12-4 with TRBJ2-7; 8 bases line up with TRBD2. Unmatched junction bases numbered 13, after V lost 2 bases and J lost 7 bases. The CDR3 is made up of 16 amino acids. The CDR3 reads CASSLSGGGQADEQYF. Here the CDR3 DNA reads TGTGCCAGCAGTTTATCGGGAGGGGGTCAGGCGGATGAGCAGTACTTC.

The chain has TRBV19 and TRBJ2-7; TRBD1 or TRBD2 may be the D gene (5 bases each). The CDR3 spans 10 residues. Trimming took off 11 bases at V and 5 bases at J, with 10 bases between the two ends. CDR1 is LNHDA, CDR2 SQIVND, per germline (reference sequence). The CDR3 DNA reads as TGTGCCCTTAGGGGACACGAGCAGTACTTC. Its translation: CALRGHEQYF.

The chain has TRBV14 and TRBJ1-1, with a weak D call TRBD1 (5 bases). Per the germline V gene, CDR1 is SGHDN and CDR2 is FVKESK. The V end lost 1 base, the J end lost 0 bases, and 18 bases lay between the germline ends. This CDR3 has 18 residues. The CDR3 nucleotides are TGTGCCAGCAGCCAAGGGAAAGGCAGGGCCGGAGTGAACACTGAAGCTTTCTTT. Translation: CASSQGKGRAGVNTEAFF.

The J gene is TRBJ2-2, the V gene TRBV12-3 or TRBV12-4, with TRBD1 matching over 10 bases. Losses at the gene ends were 4 bases for V and 7 bases for J; bases not matched to a gene: 6. The CDR3 is made up of 15 amino acids. CDR3 sequence reads: CASSSGTGVGGELFF. CDR3 DNA: TGTGCCAGCAGTTCCGGGACAGGGGTGGGCGGGGAGCTGTTTTTT.

This clonotype was picked up many times. This rearrangement joins TRBV6-1 to TRBJ1-2, with D possibly matching TRBD1 (6 bases). The CDR3 has 13 amino acids. CDR1 is MNHNS, CDR2 SASEGT, per germline. Trimming removed 11 bases from V and 4 bases from J, with 17 bases in between. The CDR3 sequence: CAGARDNLYGYTF. The CDR3, as DNA: TGTGCCGGCGCCCGGGACAACCTCTATGGCTACACCTTC.